This TCR beta chain appears in the sequencing data of a study of CD8 T cells in ankylosing spondylitis. This clonotype came up many times. No antigen is known for it. Unmatched junction bases numbered 6, after V lost 3 bases and J lost 4 bases. The CDR3 consists of 16 residues. The germline V gene encodes CDR1 DFQATT and CDR2 SNEGSKA (reference sequence). Generation of TCR beta libraries employed quantitative 5'-RACE incorporating molecular barcodes. TCRdb passed the 5' RACE reads through MiXCR, listing each CDR3 protein once. Of 180,000 or so distinct CDR3 sequences listed, around a tenth are singletons. Findings and limits, study-wide: Matched synovial fluid from ankylosing spondylitis patients was reported to be enriched for disease-linked clones.

The source is a male donor with ankylosing spondylitis or in good health (not recorded which). This chain links TRBV20-1 with TRBJ2-3; the match to TRBD2 covers 14 bases. The sample comprised blood, either unsorted or a sorted T cell fraction (not recorded which). The CDR3: CSASGTSGSLSDTQYF. The CDR3 DNA reads as TGCAGTGCTAGTGGGACTAGCGGGAGTCTCTCAGATACGCAGTATTTT.